The 11 T cell receptor beta chains below were found in one sample sequenced in a study of T-cell memory formation after mild COVID-19 (dated by TCRdb to the early 2020s). Libraries were made using 5' RACE. The run used an Illumina NovaSeq 6000. TCRdb reworked the public reads: Q25 trimming with fastp, MiXCR clone assembly, productive beta chains retained. Rows are unified per CDR3 protein, each entry keeping the most common DNA and genes. Counted in this sample were around 320,000 distinct CDR3 sequences; under 30% of them appeared once. The top ten clones comprise approximately 15% of the sample. The sequenced material came from PBMCs or a T cell subset sorted from them (not recorded which). Receptors originate from an adult woman who had mild COVID-19 (a few samples of this study predate the infection). The sample titles of this study are shuffled in the database, so cell type and time point are left out; the donor was told from shared clones.

Here the CDR3 DNA reads TGTGCCAGCAGCTTGCTCCGGACAGGCCTTCGGGGGGTCTACAATGAGCAGTTCTTC. It translates to CASSLLRTGLRGVYNEQFF. The chain combines TRBV5-6 with TRBJ2-1, with D possibly called TRBD1 or TRBD2 (7 bases each). The CDR3 has 19 amino acids. Per the germline V gene, CDR1 is SGHDT and CDR2 is YYEEEE. V lost 1 base, J lost 3 bases, and 23 bases lay in between.

This clonotype was observed at least ten times. The chain employs TRBV5-1 and TRBJ2-7, with a weak D call TRBD1 (6 bases). Trimming cost V 4 bases and J 4 bases, with 9 bases left between them. CDR3 length: 12 residues. Germline V CDR1 and CDR2: SGHRS, YFSETQ. The CDR3 sequence: CASSAGQYEQYF. For the CDR3, the DNA is TGCGCCAGCAGCGCCGGACAGTACGAGCAGTACTTC.

The chain joins TRBV20-1 to TRBJ1-3, with 7 bases fitting TRBD1. V lost 6 bases to trimming and J lost 3 bases; unmatched junction nucleotides: 8. Germline V gene data show CDR1 as DFQATT and CDR2 as SNEGSKA (reference sequence). This CDR3 spans 14 amino acids. The CDR3 spells CSAARQGLGNTIYF. The CDR3 DNA reads as TGCAGTGCGGCCCGACAGGGACTTGGAAACACCATATATTTT.

This clonotype came up many times. A read error may account for a junction end that differs from germline. This rearrangement joins TRBV5-1 to TRBJ2-7; D uncertain. This CDR3 is built from 12 residues. Germline-derived CDR1 and CDR2 are SGHRS and YFSETQ. Written as DNA, the CDR3 is TGTGCCAGCAGCTTAGACGGCTACGAGCAGTACTTC. It specifies CASSLDGYEQYF. Using reference TRBV5-1 and TRBJ2-7 for the parts outside the CDR3, the full variable domain is KAGVTQTPRYLIKTRGQQVTLSCSPISGHRSVSWYQQTPGQGLQFLFEYFSETQRNKGNFPGRFSGRQFSNSRSEMNVSTLELGDSALYLCASSLDGYEQYFGPGTRLTVT.

This clonotype occurred once. V gene TRBV9 combines with J gene TRBJ2-3; 8 bases are shared with TRBD2. The germline CDR1 and CDR2 sequences are SGDLS and YYNGEE. The J segment lost 2 bases and the V segment lost 3 bases, leaving 11 bases of the junction unmatched. This CDR3 has 17 amino acids. CDR3: CASSGTNSGGDTDTQYF. The CDR3 nucleotides are TGTGCCAGCAGCGGCACCAACTCGGGAGGGGACACAGATACGCAGTATTTT.

The chain joins TRBV12-3 or TRBV12-4 to TRBJ1-5, with D possibly being TRBD1 (6 bases). The CDR3 covers 14 residues. V lost 6 bases and J lost 7, with 16 bases in between. The CDR3 sequence: CASSPAGGGQPQHF. As DNA, the CDR3 is TGTGCCAGCAGCCCAGCGGGAGGGGGACAGCCCCAGCATTTT.

The chain couples TRBV20-1 to TRBJ2-3, with TRBD2 matching 14 bases. Germline V gene sequence: CDR1 DFQATT, CDR2 SNEGSKA (reference sequence). The trim removed 6 bases at V and 6 bases at J, leaving 8 bases unmatched. This CDR3 spans 15 amino acids. This chain's CDR3 is CSASGLAGVTDTQYF. CDR3 coding DNA: TGCAGTGCCTCGGGACTAGCGGGGGTCACCGATACGCAGTATTTT.

This clonotype was found a few times. This chain uses TRBV7-2 with TRBJ2-3; D not resolved. Trimming removed 5 bases at V and 7 bases at J, with 13 bases between. Germline V gives CDR1 SGHTA, CDR2 FQGNSA. The CDR3 totals 13 residues. CDR3 bases: TGTGCCAGCAGCCACCCAGCGTCGAATACGCAGTATTTT. It is translated as CASSHPASNTQYF.

The chain joins TRBV5-1 to TRBJ2-5; tentatively, D is TRBD2 (5 bases). Germline lookup yields CDR1 SGHRS and CDR2 YFSETQ. The V end lost 4 bases, the J end lost 2 bases, and 15 bases lay between the germline ends. This CDR3 has 15 amino acids. The CDR3 region is CASSPGIFSQETQYF. The CDR3 DNA reads as TGCGCCAGCAGCCCCGGGATTTTCAGTCAAGAGACCCAGTACTTC.

The rearrangement joins TRBV30 to TRBJ2-2; weak D call: TRBD1 (5 bases). V was shortened by 7 bases and J by 2 bases, with 14 bases between the two germline ends. CDR3 length: 14 amino acids. Germline V CDR1 and CDR2: GTSNPN, SVGIG (reference sequence). CDR3 in DNA: TGTGCCTCGGAGACAGATACCAACACCGGGGAGCTGTTTTTT. It specifies CASETDTNTGELFF. Based on the CDR3 plus reference TRBV30 and TRBJ2-2, the full variable domain is SQTIHQWPATLVQPVGSPLSLECTVEGTSNPNLYWYRQAAGRGLQLLFYSVGIGQISSEVPQNLSASRPQDRQFILSSKKLLLSDSGFYLCASETDTNTGELFFGEGSRLTVL.

This clonotype came up a few times. The V gene is TRBV20-1, the J gene TRBJ2-7, with 9 bases matching TRBD1. CDR3 length: 13 residues. Unmatched junction bases numbered 5, after V lost 0 bases and J lost 8 bases. The germline gives CDR1 DFQATT, CDR2 SNEGSKA (reference sequence). CDR3 amino acids: CSARDRDRDQQYF. In DNA, the CDR3 is TGCAGTGCTAGAGACCGGGACAGGGATCAGCAGTACTTC.